This record looks at one TCR beta chain sequence and its context. Its antigen remains unidentified. Base quality data are lacking; no much larger clone is found one base away. CDR1 and CDR2, looked up from the germline V gene, are SGHRS and YFSETQ. Trimming leaves V shorter by 2 bases and J shorter by 1 base, with the junction holding 1 base beyond the gene matches. The CDR3 sequence holds 14 residues, the cysteine and phenylalanine included. Here the CDR3 DNA is all that survives: 42 bases in frame from base 1. Library preparation employed the immunoSEQ multiplex PCR assay. As stored in TCRdb, this immuneACCESS dataset retains in-frame rearrangements with V and J assigned. A fraction of the clones does not appear; measured against another copy, unresolved V genes explain less than half of the discrepancy, and the remainder lacks a known reason. Here the sample has 70,000 to 95,000 clones; just under 95% occur a single time. The top ten constitute 0.65% to 0.75% of the sample.

This entry is derived from a study of T cell changes during pregnancy in multiple sclerosis (dated by TCRdb to the late 2010s). About the full investigation: Changes in the T cell repertoire over the course of pregnancy were examined in this study in women with multiple sclerosis.

The sample here was peripheral blood, taken in the second trimester of pregnancy. The clonotype comes from a female donor in good health, enrolled as a control in a pregnancy study. The chain links TRBV5-1 with TRBJ2-3, with TRBD2 matching 7 junction bases. The CDR3 protein: CASSFAGGTDTQYF. The DNA sequence is TGCGCCAGCAGCTTTGCGGGGGGCACAGATACGCAGTATTTT.